This TCR beta chain came from a study of blood T cells in healthy people across ages. CDR3 length: 15 amino acids. Germline values: CDR1 LGHDT, CDR2 YNNKEL (reference sequence). Trimming shortened V by 5 bases and J by 5 bases, and 15 bases separated the two germline ends. The authors ran a second PCR of about 6 to 12 cycles using a sample-barcoded 5' primer and a J-beta primer mix. TCRdb processed the 5' RACE reads anew with MiXCR; each CDR3 protein has one entry. The sample carries 650,000 to 900,000 distinct CDR3 sequences, around 68% recorded once. This clonotype was seen more than once but under ten times.

Sequenced: blood. This sequence was found in a young man in good health. This chain connects TRBV3-1 to TRBJ1-4; D not certain. DNA for the CDR3: TGTGCCAGCAGCTCCGTTGCGACGGGGAATGAAAAACTGTTTTTT. Protein product: CASSSVATGNEKLFF. The full variable domain, rest sourced from reference TRBV3-1 and TRBJ1-4, is DTAVSQTPKYLVTQMGNDKSIKCEQNLGHDTMYWYKQDSKKFLKIMFSYNNKELIINETVPNRFSPKSPDKAHLNLHINSLELGDSAVYFCASSSVATGNEKLFFGSGTQLSVL.